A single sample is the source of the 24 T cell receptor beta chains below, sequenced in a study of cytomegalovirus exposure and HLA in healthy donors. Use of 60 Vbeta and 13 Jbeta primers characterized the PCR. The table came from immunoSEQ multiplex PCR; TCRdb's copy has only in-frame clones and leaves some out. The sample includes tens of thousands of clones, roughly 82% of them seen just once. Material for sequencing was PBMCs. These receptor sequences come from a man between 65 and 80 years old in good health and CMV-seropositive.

The DNA of the CDR3 is TGTGCCAGTAGTATCCAGGGAGGGGGCAATCAGCCCCAGCATTTT. This encodes CASSIQGGGNQPQHF. The rearrangement joins TRBV19 to TRBJ1-5; TRBD1 might be the D (5 bases). The V gene's germline CDR1 is LNHDA and CDR2 SQIVND (reference sequence). V was cut by 3 bases and J by 2 bases, with 11 bases left in between. The length of the CDR3 is 15 residues.

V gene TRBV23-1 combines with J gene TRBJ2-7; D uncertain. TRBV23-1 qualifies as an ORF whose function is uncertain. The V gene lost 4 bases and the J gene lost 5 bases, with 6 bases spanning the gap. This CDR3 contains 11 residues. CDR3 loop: CASSPSDEQYF. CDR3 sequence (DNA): TGCGCCAGCAGTCCCTCAGACGAGCAGTACTTC.

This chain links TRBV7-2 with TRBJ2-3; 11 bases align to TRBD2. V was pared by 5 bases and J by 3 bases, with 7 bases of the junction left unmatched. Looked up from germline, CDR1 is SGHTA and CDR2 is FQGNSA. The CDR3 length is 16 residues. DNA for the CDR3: TGTGCCAGCAGCAGGCACACTAGCGGGAGTACAGATACGCAGTATTTT. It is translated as CASSRHTSGSTDTQYF.

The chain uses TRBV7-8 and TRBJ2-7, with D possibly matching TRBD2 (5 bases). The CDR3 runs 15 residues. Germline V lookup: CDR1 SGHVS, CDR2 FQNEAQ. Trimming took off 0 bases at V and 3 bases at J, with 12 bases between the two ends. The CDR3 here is CASSLAPGSNYEQYF. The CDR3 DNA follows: TGTGCCAGCAGCTTAGCCCCGGGGTCCAACTACGAGCAGTACTTC.

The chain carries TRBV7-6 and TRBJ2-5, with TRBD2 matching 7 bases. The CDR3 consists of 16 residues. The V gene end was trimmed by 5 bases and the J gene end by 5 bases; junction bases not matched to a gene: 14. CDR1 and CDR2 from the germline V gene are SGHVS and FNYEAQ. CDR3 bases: TGTGCCAGCAGCCCGCGGGGGAGCGGGGCCGGGGAGACCCAGTACTTC. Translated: CASSPRGSGAGETQYF.

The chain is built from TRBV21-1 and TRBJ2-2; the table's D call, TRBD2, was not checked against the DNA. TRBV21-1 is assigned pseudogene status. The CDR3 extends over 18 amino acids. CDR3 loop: CASSNRTSGRGGTGELFF. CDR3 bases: TGTGCCAGCAGCAACAGGACTAGCGGGAGAGGCGGCACCGGGGAGCTGTTTTTT.

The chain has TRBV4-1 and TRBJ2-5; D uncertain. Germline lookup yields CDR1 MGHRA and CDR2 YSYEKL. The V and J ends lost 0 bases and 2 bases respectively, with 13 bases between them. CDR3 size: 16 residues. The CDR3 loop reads CASSQDLIAIQETQYF. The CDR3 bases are TGCGCCAGCAGCCAAGATTTGATAGCCATACAAGAGACCCAGTACTTC.

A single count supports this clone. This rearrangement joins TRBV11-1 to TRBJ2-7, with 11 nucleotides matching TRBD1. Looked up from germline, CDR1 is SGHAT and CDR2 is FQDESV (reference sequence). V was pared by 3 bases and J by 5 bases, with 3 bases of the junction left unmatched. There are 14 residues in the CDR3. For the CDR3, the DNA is TGTGCCAGCAGCTTCCGGGACAGGGGGGACGAGCAGTACTTC. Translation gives CASSFRDRGDEQYF.

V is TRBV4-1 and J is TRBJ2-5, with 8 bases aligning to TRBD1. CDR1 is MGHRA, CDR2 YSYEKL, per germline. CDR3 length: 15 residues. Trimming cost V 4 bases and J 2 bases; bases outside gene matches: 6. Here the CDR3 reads CASSPSGGKQETQYF. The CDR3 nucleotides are TGCGCCAGCAGCCCATCAGGGGGCAAACAAGAGACCCAGTACTTC.

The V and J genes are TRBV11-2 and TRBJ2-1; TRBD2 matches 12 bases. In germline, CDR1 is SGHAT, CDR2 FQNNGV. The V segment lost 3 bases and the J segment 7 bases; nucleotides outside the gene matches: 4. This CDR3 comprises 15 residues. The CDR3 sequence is CASSFPGTSGNEQFF. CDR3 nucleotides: TGTGCCAGCAGCTTCCCCGGGACTAGCGGGAATGAGCAGTTCTTC.

In DNA form, the CDR3 reads TGCGCCAGCAGTCAATCCCCCGTGGGGGACAGGGGATCCGGTGGCAATCAGCCCCAGCATTTT. Its translation is CASSQSPVGDRGSGGNQPQHF. The chain has TRBV23-1 and TRBJ1-5, with TRBD1 identical over 10 bases. TRBV23-1 is an open reading frame whose function is uncertain. The CDR3 sequence is 21 residues long. J gave up 2 bases and V 0 bases, and 16 bases lay outside the gene matches.

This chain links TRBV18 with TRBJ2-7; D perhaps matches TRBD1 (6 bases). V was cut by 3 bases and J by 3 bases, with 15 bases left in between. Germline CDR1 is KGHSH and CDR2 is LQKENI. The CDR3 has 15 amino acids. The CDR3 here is CASSPIRTGLYEQYF. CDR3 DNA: TGTGCCAGCTCACCGATACGTACAGGGCTCTACGAGCAGTACTTC.

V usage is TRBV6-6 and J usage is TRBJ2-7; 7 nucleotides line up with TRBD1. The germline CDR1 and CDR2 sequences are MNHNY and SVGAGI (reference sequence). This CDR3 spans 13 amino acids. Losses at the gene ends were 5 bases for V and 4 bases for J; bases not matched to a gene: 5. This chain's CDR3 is CASSRDRRYEQYF. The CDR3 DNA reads TGTGCCAGCAGTCGGGACAGACGGTACGAGCAGTACTTC.

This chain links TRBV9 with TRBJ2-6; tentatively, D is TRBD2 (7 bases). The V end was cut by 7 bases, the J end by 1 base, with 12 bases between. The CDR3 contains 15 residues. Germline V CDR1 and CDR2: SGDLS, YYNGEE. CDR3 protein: CASRRGGSGANVLTF. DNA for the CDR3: TGTGCCAGCCGTAGGGGGGGTTCTGGGGCCAACGTCCTGACTTTC.

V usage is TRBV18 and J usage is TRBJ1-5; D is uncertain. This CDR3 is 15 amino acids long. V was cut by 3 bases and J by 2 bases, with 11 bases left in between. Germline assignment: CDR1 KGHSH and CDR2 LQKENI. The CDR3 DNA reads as TGTGCCAGCTCACCGTCGGATGGAGGCAATCAGCCCCAGCATTTT. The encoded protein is CASSPSDGGNQPQHF.

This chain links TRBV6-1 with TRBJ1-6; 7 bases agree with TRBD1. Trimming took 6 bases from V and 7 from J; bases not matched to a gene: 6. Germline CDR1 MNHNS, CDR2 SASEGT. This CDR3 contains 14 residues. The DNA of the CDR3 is TGTGCCAGCAGGGTGGAGACAGGGAATTCACCCCTCCACTTT. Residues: CASRVETGNSPLHF.

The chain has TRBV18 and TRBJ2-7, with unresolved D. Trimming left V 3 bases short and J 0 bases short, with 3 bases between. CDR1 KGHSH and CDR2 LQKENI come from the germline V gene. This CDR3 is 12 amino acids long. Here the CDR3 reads CASSPSSYEQYF. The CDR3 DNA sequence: TGTGCCAGCTCACCGAGCTCCTACGAGCAGTACTTC. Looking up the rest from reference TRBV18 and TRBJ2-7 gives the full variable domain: NAGVMQNPRHLVRRRGQEARLRCSPMKGHSHVYWYRQLPEEGLKFMVYLQKENIIDESGMPKERFSAEFPKEGPSILRIQQVVRGDSAAYFCASSPSSYEQYFGPGTRLTVT.

CDR3 loop: CASSFLGARQYF. The CDR3 DNA sequence: TGCGCCAGCAGCTTCCTTGGGGCGCGCCAGTACTTC. V usage is TRBV5-1 and J usage is TRBJ2-7; maybe TRBD1 (5 bases). Between the trimmed V and J ends, which lost 2 bases and 10 bases, there was a span of 13 bases. The CDR3 has 12 residues. The germline gives CDR1 SGHRS, CDR2 YFSETQ.

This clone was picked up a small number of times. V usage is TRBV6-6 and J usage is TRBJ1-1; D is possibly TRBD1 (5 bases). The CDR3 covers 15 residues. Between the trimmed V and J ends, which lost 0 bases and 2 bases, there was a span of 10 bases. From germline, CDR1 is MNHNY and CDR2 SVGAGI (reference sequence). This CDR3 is CASSYSAGINTEAFF. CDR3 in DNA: TGTGCCAGCAGTTACTCTGCAGGGATTAACACTGAAGCTTTCTTT.

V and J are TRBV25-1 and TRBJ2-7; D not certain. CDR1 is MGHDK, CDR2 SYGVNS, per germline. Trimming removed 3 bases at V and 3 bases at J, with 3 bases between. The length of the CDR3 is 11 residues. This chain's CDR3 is CASSDRYEQYF. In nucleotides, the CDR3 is TGTGCCAGCAGTGACCGCTACGAGCAGTACTTC.

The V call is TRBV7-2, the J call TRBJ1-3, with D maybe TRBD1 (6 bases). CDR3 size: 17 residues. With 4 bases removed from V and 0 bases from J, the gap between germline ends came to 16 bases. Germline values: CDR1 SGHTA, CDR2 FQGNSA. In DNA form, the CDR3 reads TGTGCCAGCAGCTCCCGTCGGACAGCTTCCTCTGGAAACACCATATATTTT. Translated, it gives CASSSRRTASSGNTIYF.

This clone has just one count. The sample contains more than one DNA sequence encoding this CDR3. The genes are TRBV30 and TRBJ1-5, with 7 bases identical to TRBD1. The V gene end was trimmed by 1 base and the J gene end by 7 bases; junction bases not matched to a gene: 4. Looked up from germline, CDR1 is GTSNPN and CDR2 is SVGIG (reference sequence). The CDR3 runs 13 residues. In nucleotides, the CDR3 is TGTGCCTGGAGTGAGAGGGGGCCCCAGCCCCAGCATTTT. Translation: CAWSERGPQPQHF.

DNA for the CDR3: TGTGCCAGCTCACCACCGTCAACAGGGTCGTACACCATATATTTT. Amino acids: CASSPPSTGSYTIYF. The chain uses TRBV18 and TRBJ1-3, with D perhaps matching TRBD1 (6 bases). Germline V CDR1 and CDR2: KGHSH, LQKENI. V was cut by 0 bases and J by 8 bases, with 14 bases left in between. The CDR3 has 15 amino acids.

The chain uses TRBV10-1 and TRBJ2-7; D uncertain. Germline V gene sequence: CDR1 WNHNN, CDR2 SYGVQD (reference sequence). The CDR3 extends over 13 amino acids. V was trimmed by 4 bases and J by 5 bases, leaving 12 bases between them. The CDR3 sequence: CASSGNLVNEQYF. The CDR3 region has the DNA TGCGCCAGCAGTGGCAACCTAGTTAACGAGCAGTACTTC.